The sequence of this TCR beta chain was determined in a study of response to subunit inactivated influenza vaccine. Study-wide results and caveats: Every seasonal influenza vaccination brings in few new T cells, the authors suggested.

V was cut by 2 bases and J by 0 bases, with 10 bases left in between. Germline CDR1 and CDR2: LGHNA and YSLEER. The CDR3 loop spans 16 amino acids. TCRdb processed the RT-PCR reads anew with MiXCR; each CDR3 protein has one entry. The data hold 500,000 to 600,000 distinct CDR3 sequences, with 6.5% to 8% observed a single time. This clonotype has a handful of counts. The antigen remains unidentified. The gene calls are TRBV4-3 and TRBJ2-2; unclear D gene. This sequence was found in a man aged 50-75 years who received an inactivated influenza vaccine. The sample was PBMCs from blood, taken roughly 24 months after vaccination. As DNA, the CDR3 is TGCGCCAGCAGCCAACGCGAACGGGCGAACACCGGGGAGCTGTTTTTT. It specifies CASSQRERANTGELFF.